The 28 T cell receptor beta chains presented below share a single source sample, sequenced in a study of blood T cell repertoires in COVID-19. The assay was immunoSEQ multiplex PCR, and TCRdb's table has in-frame clones only and misses some. Among about 160,000 clones listed, 60% to 85% were seen once. The specimen sequenced was peripheral blood. These receptors came from a man aged 55 to 70 with acute or convalescent COVID-19.

The chain has TRBV6-6 and TRBJ2-7, with TRBD2 as a possible D gene (6 bases). Germline V lookup: CDR1 MNHNY, CDR2 SVGAGI (reference sequence). The CDR3 is 14 amino acids. V gave up 7 bases and J gave up 7 bases, with 20 bases separating them. In nucleotides, the CDR3 is TGTGCCAGCACTTCCGGTGGACTACCCTGGGAGCAGTACTTC. As protein: CASTSGGLPWEQYF.

This clone came up once. This chain uses TRBV5-1 with TRBJ1-4; possibly TRBD1 for D (5 bases). CDR3 size: 15 residues. V was trimmed by 0 bases and J by 5 bases, leaving 11 bases between them. CDR1 and CDR2 (germline): SGHRS, YFSETQ. The CDR3 reads CASSLGTSGNEKLFF. CDR3 sequence (DNA): TGCGCCAGCAGCTTGGGGACATCCGGGAATGAAAAACTGTTTTTT.

V usage is TRBV30 and J usage is TRBJ2-1, with 10 bases matching TRBD1. From germline, CDR1 is GTSNPN and CDR2 SVGIG (reference sequence). V trimming: 0 bases; J trimming: 9 bases; junction bases outside the gene matches: 8. The CDR3 loop spans 15 amino acids. CDR3 coding DNA: TGTGCCTGGAGTGTAAGGACAGGGGGTGATGCTGAGCAGTTCTTC. Its translation is CAWSVRTGGDAEQFF.

This clone was counted between two and nine times. V usage is TRBV5-1 and J usage is TRBJ2-2, with D maybe TRBD1 (7 bases). CDR3 length: 16 amino acids. Deletions cut 1 base from V and 7 bases from J, with 17 bases between. Germline V lookup: CDR1 SGHRS, CDR2 YFSETQ. DNA of the CDR3: TGCGCCAGCAGCTTGCGTACAGGGGAGACTAGCGGGGAGCTGTTTTTT. Protein: CASSLRTGETSGELFF.

The chain links TRBV30 to TRBJ2-3, with D uncertain. CDR1 GTSNPN and CDR2 SVGIG come from the germline V gene (reference sequence). Deletions cut 2 bases from V and 4 bases from J, with 7 bases between. The CDR3 runs to 12 residues. The CDR3: CAWSHSADTQYF. CDR3 in DNA: TGTGCCTGGAGTCACTCTGCAGATACGCAGTATTTT. The variable domain in full, completed from reference TRBV30 and TRBJ2-3, reads SQTIHQWPATLVQPVGSPLSLECTVEGTSNPNLYWYRQAAGRGLQLLFYSVGIGQISSEVPQNLSASRPQDRQFILSSKKLLLSDSGFYLCAWSHSADTQYFGPGTRLTVL.

The chain is built from TRBV11-2 and TRBJ1-1; D is undetermined. The germline V gene encodes CDR1 SGHAT and CDR2 FQNNGV. V lost 4 bases to trimming and J lost 2 bases, with 11 bases between them. This CDR3 is 14 amino acids long. The CDR3 coding sequence is TGTGCCAGCAGCTCCGGACGGGGAAACACTGAAGCTTTCTTT. Translated, it gives CASSSGRGNTEAFF.

This clone was detected only a few times. The rearrangement uses TRBV19 and TRBJ1-3, with 7 bases that match TRBD1. Germline values: CDR1 LNHDA, CDR2 SQIVND (reference sequence). The CDR3 extends over 14 amino acids. The junction had 1 base not matched to a gene; V was cut back by 4 bases and J by 1 base. The CDR3, as DNA: TGTGCCAGTAGTACACAGGGGTCTGGAAACACCATATATTTT. Protein product: CASSTQGSGNTIYF. Looking up the rest from reference TRBV19 and TRBJ1-3 gives the full variable domain: DGGITQSPKYLFRKEGQNVTLSCEQNLNHDAMYWYRQDPGQGLRLIYYSQIVNDFQKGDIAEGYSVSREKKESFPLTVTSAQKNPTAFYLCASSTQGSGNTIYFGEGSWLTVV.

This chain connects TRBV6-5 to TRBJ2-3; D ambiguous. The length of the CDR3 is 14 residues. The ends were cut back, 0 bases at V and 4 bases at J, with 8 bases in the middle. In germline, CDR1 is MNHEY, CDR2 SVGAGI. The CDR3 protein is CASSYSIEPDTQYF. As DNA, the CDR3 is TGTGCCAGCAGTTACTCGATAGAACCAGATACGCAGTATTTT.

The chain joins TRBV19 to TRBJ2-7; the D is unclear. V lost 3 bases, J lost 4 bases, and 16 bases lay in between. CDR3 size: 15 residues. CDR1 is LNHDA, CDR2 SQIVND, per germline (reference sequence). CDR3 loop: CASSIRIQTSYEQYF. CDR3 coding DNA: TGTGCCAGTAGTATTCGAATCCAGACTTCATACGAGCAGTACTTC.

The V gene is TRBV4-3, the J gene TRBJ2-1; tentatively, D is TRBD1 (6 bases). This CDR3 spans 16 amino acids. The V gene lost 0 bases and the J gene lost 9 bases, with 18 bases spanning the gap. Germline V CDR1 and CDR2: LGHNA, YSLEER. The CDR3 protein is CASSQDRGSRGGEQFF. The DNA for the CDR3 is TGCGCCAGCAGCCAAGATAGGGGAAGCAGAGGGGGTGAGCAGTTCTTC.

The gene calls are TRBV5-1 and TRBJ2-5; D unresolved. CDR3 length: 14 amino acids. Trimming cost V 2 bases and J 0 bases, with 8 bases left between them. Germline-derived CDR1 and CDR2 are SGHRS and YFSETQ. In DNA, the CDR3 is TGCGCCAGCAGCTTACCCAGGAACCAAGAGACCCAGTACTTC. This sequence encodes CASSLPRNQETQYF. Variable domain in full (rest from reference TRBV5-1 and TRBJ2-5): KAGVTQTPRYLIKTRGQQVTLSCSPISGHRSVSWYQQTPGQGLQFLFEYFSETQRNKGNFPGRFSGRQFSNSRSEMNVSTLELGDSALYLCASSLPRNQETQYFGPGTRLLVL.

V is TRBV3-1 (or the pseudogene TRBV3-2) and J is TRBJ2-1, with 11 bases identical to TRBD2. The trim removed 0 bases at V and 7 bases at J, leaving 2 bases unmatched. CDR1 LGHDT and CDR2 YNNKEL come from the germline V gene (reference sequence). CDR3 length: 15 amino acids. The CDR3 region is CASSQETSGVNEQFF. The CDR3 nucleotides read TGTGCCAGCAGCCAAGAGACTAGCGGGGTAAATGAGCAGTTCTTC.

V gene TRBV9 combines with J gene TRBJ1-2, with D uncertain. CDR3 length: 13 amino acids. CDR1 is SGDLS and CDR2 is YYNGEE in the germline V gene. V dropped 0 bases and J dropped 5 bases, with 8 bases sitting between them. The CDR3 loop is CASSVGGRYGYTF. CDR3 nucleotides: TGTGCCAGCAGCGTAGGAGGGAGATATGGCTACACCTTC.

This clone was counted between two and nine times. The chain couples TRBV5-1 to TRBJ2-4; TRBD1 is a possible D gene (7 bases). The V and J ends lost 5 bases and 9 bases respectively, with 18 bases between them. The CDR3 has 14 residues. Germline CDR1 reads SGHRS; CDR2 reads YFSETQ. CDR3 in amino acids: CASRSVTGEVIQYF. CDR3 DNA: TGCGCCAGCAGATCCGTCACAGGGGAGGTCATTCAGTACTTC.

The chain is built from TRBV11-3 and TRBJ2-1; 7 nucleotides line up with TRBD1. The CDR3 length is 15 residues. Germline V lookup: CDR1 SGHNT, CDR2 YENEEA. The V gene end was trimmed by 4 bases and the J gene end by 4 bases; junction bases not matched to a gene: 7. Here the CDR3 reads CASSSGQHKYNEQFF. CDR3 nucleotides: TGTGCCAGCAGCTCGGGACAGCACAAATACAATGAGCAGTTCTTC.

The CDR3 bases are TGTGCCAGCAGCGTAGTGCGATCAGATACGCAGTATTTT. It specifies CASSVVRSDTQYF. The chain carries TRBV9 and TRBJ2-3; the D is unclear. The V end lost 0 bases, the J end lost 4 bases, and 6 bases lay between the germline ends. CDR1 and CDR2 from the germline V gene are SGDLS and YYNGEE. The CDR3 consists of 13 residues.

The V call is TRBV11-2, the J call TRBJ1-1; D not certain. The germline gives CDR1 SGHAT, CDR2 FQNNGV. CDR3 length: 12 residues. The V and J ends lost 7 bases and 5 bases respectively, with 11 bases between them. The CDR3 loop reads CASTRRRTEAFF. CDR3 DNA sequence: TGTGCCAGCACCCGAAGGAGGACTGAAGCTTTCTTT.

The chain combines TRBV5-8 with TRBJ1-6, with D hard to call. Looked up from germline, CDR1 is SGHTS and CDR2 is YDEGEE. The ends were cut back, 2 bases at V and 7 bases at J, with 13 bases in the middle. The length of the CDR3 is 15 residues. The CDR3 reads CASSFQTRANSPLHF. The CDR3 DNA follows: TGTGCCAGCAGCTTTCAAACTAGGGCGAATTCACCCCTCCACTTT.

The chain combines TRBV28 with TRBJ1-1; 8 nucleotides align to TRBD1. Trimming removed 5 bases from V and 4 bases from J; junction bases left unmatched: 6. Germline V gene data show CDR1 as MDHEN and CDR2 as SYDVKM. The CDR3 runs to 14 residues. CDR3 residues: CASSAETGGTEAFF. As DNA, the CDR3 is TGTGCCAGCAGTGCAGAAACAGGGGGCACTGAAGCTTTCTTT. Supplemented by reference TRBV28 and TRBJ1-1, the full variable domain reads DVKVTQSSRYLVKRTGEKVFLECVQDMDHENMFWYRQDPGLGLRLIYFSYDVKMKEKGDIPEGYSVSREKKERFSLILESASTNQTSMYLCASSAETGGTEAFFGQGTRLTVV.

This clone was picked up a small number of times. V usage is TRBV9 and J usage is TRBJ2-7; TRBD1 agrees at 8 bases. Trimming cost V 0 bases and J 2 bases; bases outside gene matches: 4. Germline CDR1 is SGDLS and CDR2 is YYNGEE. There are 15 residues in the CDR3. CDR3 DNA: TGTGCCAGCAGCGTAGAAGGGACAGGAGCCTACGAGCAGTACTTC. It is translated as CASSVEGTGAYEQYF.

The chain combines TRBV3-1 (or the pseudogene TRBV3-2) with TRBJ1-6, with 9 bases aligning to TRBD1. Per germline, CDR1 LGHDT and CDR2 YNNKEL (reference sequence). V shed 6 bases and J 8 bases; nucleotides not matched to a gene: 5. There are 14 residues in the CDR3. The CDR3 is CASRRTGEHSPLHF. The CDR3 DNA reads TGTGCCAGCAGACGGACAGGGGAACATTCACCCCTCCACTTT.

The chain combines TRBV4-2 with TRBJ1-1; no clear D gene. The CDR3 has 15 amino acids. V was shortened by 0 bases and J by 1 base, with 9 bases between the two germline ends. CDR1 and CDR2 from the germline V gene are LGHNA and YNFKEQ. In DNA form, the CDR3 reads TGTGCCAGCAGCCAAGAAGCCGCGTCGAACACTGAAGCTTTCTTT. It encodes CASSQEAASNTEAFF.

This chain links TRBV3-1 (or the pseudogene TRBV3-2) with TRBJ1-4; no firm D call. This CDR3 contains 14 residues. Trimming left V 1 base short and J 6 bases short, with 9 bases between. The germline CDR1 and CDR2 sequences are LGHDT and YNNKEL (reference sequence). The CDR3 DNA follows: TGTGCCAGCAGCCAAGTGTTCGGTGATGAAAAACTGTTTTTT. This encodes CASSQVFGDEKLFF.

Concerning this clone: The same CDR3 also results from other DNA sequences found in this sample. The rearrangement uses TRBV5-1 and TRBJ1-2, with TRBD1 identical over 9 bases. After removal of 5 bases from V and 4 bases from J, the junction contained 6 bases not matched to a gene. CDR3 size: 14 residues. Germline loops: CDR1 SGHRS, CDR2 YFSETQ. CDR3 sequence reads: CASSRDRGGYGYTF. The CDR3, as DNA: TGCGCCAGCAGTCGCGACAGGGGGGGCTATGGCTACACCTTC.

The chain recombines TRBV6-5 with TRBJ1-2, with 11 bases fitting TRBD1. The trim removed 8 bases at V and 0 bases at J, leaving 5 bases unmatched. Germline V gene sequence: CDR1 MNHEY, CDR2 SVGAGI. The CDR3 is 15 amino acids. The CDR3 region has the DNA TGTGCCAGCTGGGACAGGGGGGCCCCTAACTATGGCTACACCTTC. Amino acid sequence: CASWDRGAPNYGYTF.

The count of this clone is one. CDR3 loop: CASSYLPGGRNSPLHF. CDR3 in DNA: TGTGCCAGCAGTTACTTACCAGGGGGCCGGAATTCACCCCTCCACTTT. The chain combines TRBV6-5 with TRBJ1-6; the match to TRBD1 covers 8 bases. This CDR3 is built from 16 residues. Trimming took 1 base from V and 7 from J; bases not matched to a gene: 6. Germline V gene lookup returns CDR1 MNHEY and CDR2 SVGAGI.

This clone appeared once. The chain combines TRBV4-3 with TRBJ1-1; D uncertain. The CDR3 consists of 15 residues. Trimming removed 0 bases from V and 0 bases from J, with 8 bases in between. Germline V CDR1 and CDR2: LGHNA, YSLEER. In nucleotides, the CDR3 is TGCGCCAGCAGCCAAGATTCGGAGATGAACACTGAAGCTTTCTTT. Encoded protein: CASSQDSEMNTEAFF.

In DNA form, the CDR3 reads TGTGCCAGCTCACGAGGACAGGGGTTTGGCGAGCAGTACTTC. Protein: CASSRGQGFGEQYF. The chain carries TRBV18 and TRBJ2-7; 9 bases are a match to TRBD1. This CDR3 has 14 amino acids. Trimming took 4 bases from V and 6 from J; bases not matched to a gene: 7. Germline CDR1 is KGHSH and CDR2 is LQKENI.